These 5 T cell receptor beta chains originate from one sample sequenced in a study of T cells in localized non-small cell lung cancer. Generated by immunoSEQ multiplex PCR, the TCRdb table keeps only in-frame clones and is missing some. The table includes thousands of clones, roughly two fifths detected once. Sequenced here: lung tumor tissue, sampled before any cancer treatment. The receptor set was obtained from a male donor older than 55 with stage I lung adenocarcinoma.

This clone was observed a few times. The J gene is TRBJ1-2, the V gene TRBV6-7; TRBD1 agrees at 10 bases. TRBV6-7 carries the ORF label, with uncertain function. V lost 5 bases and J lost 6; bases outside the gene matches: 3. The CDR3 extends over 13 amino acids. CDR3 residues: CASSAGTGDGYTF. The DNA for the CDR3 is TGTGCCAGCAGTGCTGGGACAGGGGATGGCTACACCTTC.

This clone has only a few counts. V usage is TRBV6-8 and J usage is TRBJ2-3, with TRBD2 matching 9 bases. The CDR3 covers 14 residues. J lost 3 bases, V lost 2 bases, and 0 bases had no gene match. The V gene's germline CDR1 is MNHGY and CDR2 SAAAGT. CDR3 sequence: CASSYGLATDTQYF. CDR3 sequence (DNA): TGTGCCAGCAGTTACGGACTAGCGACAGATACGCAGTATTTT.

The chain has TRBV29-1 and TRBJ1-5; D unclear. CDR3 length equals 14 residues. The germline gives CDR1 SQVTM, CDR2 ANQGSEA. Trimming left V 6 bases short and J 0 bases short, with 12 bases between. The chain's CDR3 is CSVSDGYSNQPQHF. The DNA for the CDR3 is TGCAGCGTATCTGACGGTTATAGCAATCAGCCCCAGCATTTT.

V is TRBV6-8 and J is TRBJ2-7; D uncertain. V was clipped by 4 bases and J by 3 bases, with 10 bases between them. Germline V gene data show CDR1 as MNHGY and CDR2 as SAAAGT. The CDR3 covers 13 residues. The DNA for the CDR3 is TGTGCCAGCAGTTGGTCTTTATACTACGAGCAGTACTTC. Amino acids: CASSWSLYYEQYF.

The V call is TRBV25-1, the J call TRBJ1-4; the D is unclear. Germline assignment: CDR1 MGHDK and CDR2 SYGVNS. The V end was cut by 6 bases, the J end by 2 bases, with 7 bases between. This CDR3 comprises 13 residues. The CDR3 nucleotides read TGTGCCAGCAGGACGTCGACTAATGAAAAACTGTTTTTT. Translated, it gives CASRTSTNEKLFF.